This TCR beta chain was documented in a study of shared clonotypes between healthy human individuals. For sorted subsets, 200 ng DNA per replicate equaled tens of thousands of T cell genomes. Libraries were prepared by immunoSEQ multiplex PCR; TCRdb keeps only in-frame clonotypes and omits some of them. The table lists roughly 2.6 million clones, more than 80% of them singletons. This clone was recorded only once. The CDR3 has 15 residues. CDR1 and CDR2 (germline): MNHNS, SASEGT. The V end was cut by 11 bases, the J end by 5 bases, with 23 bases between. This TCR was sampled from a man aged 18 to 30 in good health. The V call is TRBV6-1, the J call TRBJ2-3; D gene unclear. Sequencing used naive CD4+ T cells sorted from blood. Subset defined: CD45RA+ positively selected. This CDR3 is CAGSKGSLSEDTQYF. CDR3 in DNA: TGTGCCGGTTCCAAGGGCTCACTATCGGAAGATACGCAGTATTTT.